These 8 T cell receptor beta chains share one sample of origin, sequenced in a study of T-cell memory formation after mild COVID-19. In TCRdb, the 5' RACE reads were re-called with MiXCR into one record per CDR3 protein. The table shows under 550,000 distinct CDR3 sequences, with 15% to 20% occurring only once. Sequencing input: PBMCs or a T cell subset sorted from them (not recorded which). The receptor source for this set is an adult woman who had mild COVID-19 (a few samples of this study predate the infection). Cell type and time point are not known.

This sequence joins TRBV12-3 or TRBV12-4 and TRBJ1-2; 9 nucleotides agree with TRBD1. After removal of 7 bases from V and 2 bases from J, the junction contained 8 bases not matched to a gene. The CDR3 is 15 amino acids. The chain's CDR3 is CASTRRGTGNYGYTF. CDR3 bases: TGTGCCAGCACCCGGCGCGGGACAGGGAACTATGGCTACACCTTC.

This clonotype was seen at least ten times. V usage is TRBV7-2 and J usage is TRBJ2-5; possibly TRBD1 or TRBD2 for D (6 bases each). Trimming pared 4 bases from V and 4 bases from J, leaving 16 bases between. The CDR3 is 15 residues long. From germline, CDR1 is SGHTA and CDR2 FQGNSA. The CDR3 coding sequence is TGTGCCAGCAGCTCCCCGGGGGCGCTCAGAGAGACCCAGTACTTC. It codes for CASSSPGALRETQYF. The complete variable domain, with remaining parts taken from reference TRBV7-2 and TRBJ2-5, reads GAGVSQSPSNKVTEKGKDVELRCDPISGHTALYWYRQSLGQGLEFLIYFQGNSAPDKSGLPSDRFSAERTGGSVSTLTIQRTQQEDSAVYLCASSSPGALRETQYFGPGTRLLVL.

A few counts support this clonotype. This chain links TRBV20-1 with TRBJ2-1, with TRBD2 identical over 12 bases. Trimming cost V 2 bases and J 4 bases; bases outside gene matches: 9. Germline CDR1 and CDR2: DFQATT and SNEGSKA (reference sequence). CDR3 size: 17 residues. CDR3 region: CSARHPLAGGPYNEQFF. CDR3 bases: TGCAGTGCTAGACACCCCCTAGCGGGAGGGCCTTACAATGAGCAGTTCTTC.

The chain combines TRBV4-1 with TRBJ2-2; perhaps TRBD2 as D (7 bases). Germline V gene data show CDR1 as MGHRA and CDR2 as YSYEKL. Trimming took 2 bases from V and 4 from J, leaving 11 bases between them. This CDR3 contains 15 residues. The CDR3 bases are TGCGCCAGCAGCCAAATCGGGGGGCCCACCGGGGAGCTGTTTTTT. This encodes CASSQIGGPTGELFF.

The V and J genes are TRBV4-1 and TRBJ2-4; 12 nucleotides line up with TRBD2. The germline gives CDR1 MGHRA, CDR2 YSYEKL. The CDR3 covers 17 residues. Losses at the gene ends were 0 bases for V and 8 bases for J; bases not matched to a gene: 8. The CDR3 here is CASSQDWTSGVLYIQYF. The DNA for the CDR3 is TGCGCCAGCAGCCAAGATTGGACTAGCGGGGTATTGTACATTCAGTACTTC.

Many counts were recorded for this clonotype. The chain carries TRBV12-3 or TRBV12-4 and TRBJ2-1; TRBD2 matches 7 bases. The V gene end was trimmed by 3 bases and the J gene end by 7 bases; junction bases not matched to a gene: 9. The CDR3 runs 15 residues. The CDR3 region is CASSLGLAEGNEQFF. CDR3 nucleotides: TGTGCCAGCAGTTTGGGTCTAGCGGAGGGTAATGAGCAGTTCTTC.

The chain carries TRBV5-1 and TRBJ1-4; TRBD1 agrees at 8 bases. With V trimmed by 3 bases and J by 4 bases, 2 bases remained unmatched. Germline lookup yields CDR1 SGHRS and CDR2 YFSETQ. This CDR3 has 14 residues. CDR3 loop: CASSWDRLNEKLFF. The CDR3 nucleotides read TGCGCCAGCAGCTGGGACAGGCTTAATGAAAAACTGTTTTTT.

This chain links TRBV9 with TRBJ2-1; 10 bases agree with TRBD1. Germline V gene data show CDR1 as SGDLS and CDR2 as YYNGEE. This CDR3 contains 14 residues. The V gene end was trimmed by 3 bases and the J gene end by 5 bases; junction bases not matched to a gene: 2. DNA for the CDR3: TGTGCCAGCAGCGCGACAGGGGGCCACAATGAGCAGTTCTTC. Translation: CASSATGGHNEQFF.